Sequencing of this T cell receptor beta chain was carried out in a study of blood T cell repertoires in COVID-19. Looking at the study overall: Samples of COVID-19 (acute and convalescent) were obtained from the United States, Italy and Spain. The analysed material was cDNA or gDNA that came from T cells, B-cell-depleted T cells, or PBMCs.

Original handling: Reference gene primer amplification gave estimated nucleated cell counts. Only in-frame clones appear in the TCRdb table, and some are missing; sequencing was by immunoSEQ multiplex PCR. V, J and clone size derive from that table, while D and trimming were established from the DNA sequence. The sample consists of 250,000 or so clones, 70% to 85% of them appearing once. Sequencing was performed on peripheral blood. This receptor was taken from a woman at least 80 years old with acute or convalescent COVID-19.

The chain's CDR3 is CASSQSLALETQYF. CDR3 DNA: TGCGCCAGCAGCCAAAGCCTAGCGCTAGAGACCCAGTACTTC. The chain uses TRBV4-1 and TRBJ2-5; possible D gene TRBD2, 6 bases. CDR1 MGHRA and CDR2 YSYEKL come from the germline V gene. The CDR3 spans 14 residues. With 2 bases removed from V and 4 bases from J, the gap between germline ends came to 11 bases.